Detailed here is one T cell receptor (beta chain). Germline loops: CDR1 MNHEY, CDR2 SVGAGI. This CDR3 comprises 13 residues. Between the trimmed V and J ends, which lost 4 bases and 6 bases, there was a span of 11 bases. The entry originates in a study of blood T cell repertoires in COVID-19. Profiled with immunoSEQ multiplex PCR; TCRdb holds only in-frame clones, not every one. The repertoire holds approximately 120,000 clones, with about 82% as singletons. The sequenced sample was peripheral blood. The rearrangement joins TRBV6-5 to TRBJ2-3; no clear D gene. The sequence came from a human donor in a cohort sampled during active COVID-19. CDR3 residues: CASSWRWPDTQYF. For the CDR3, the DNA is TGTGCCAGCAGTTGGCGGTGGCCGGATACGCAGTATTTT.